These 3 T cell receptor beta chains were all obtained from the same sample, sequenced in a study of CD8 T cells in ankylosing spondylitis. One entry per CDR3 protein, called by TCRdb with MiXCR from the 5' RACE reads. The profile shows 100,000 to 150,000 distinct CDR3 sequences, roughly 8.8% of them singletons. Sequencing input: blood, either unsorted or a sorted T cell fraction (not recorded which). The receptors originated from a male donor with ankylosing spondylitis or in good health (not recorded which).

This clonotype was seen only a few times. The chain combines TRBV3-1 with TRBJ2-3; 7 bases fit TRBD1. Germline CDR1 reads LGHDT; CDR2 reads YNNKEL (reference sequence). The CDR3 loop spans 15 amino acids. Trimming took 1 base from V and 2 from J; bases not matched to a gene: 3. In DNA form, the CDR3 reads TGTGCCAGCAGCCAAGGGACAGGAAACACAGATACGCAGTATTTT. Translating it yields CASSQGTGNTDTQYF.

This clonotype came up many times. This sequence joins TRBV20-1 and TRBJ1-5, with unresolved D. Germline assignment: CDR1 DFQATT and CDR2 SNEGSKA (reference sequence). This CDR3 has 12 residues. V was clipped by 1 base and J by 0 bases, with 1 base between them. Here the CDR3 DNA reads TGCAGTGCTAGAGTTAGCAATCAGCCCCAGCATTTT. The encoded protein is CSARVSNQPQHF.

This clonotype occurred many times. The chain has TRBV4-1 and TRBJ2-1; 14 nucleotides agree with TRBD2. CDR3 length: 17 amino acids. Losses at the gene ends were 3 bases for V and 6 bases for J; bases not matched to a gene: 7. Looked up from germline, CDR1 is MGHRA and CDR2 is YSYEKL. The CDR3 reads CASSHGTSGSASNEQFF. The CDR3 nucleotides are TGCGCCAGCAGCCATGGGACTAGCGGGAGCGCCTCCAATGAGCAGTTCTTC.